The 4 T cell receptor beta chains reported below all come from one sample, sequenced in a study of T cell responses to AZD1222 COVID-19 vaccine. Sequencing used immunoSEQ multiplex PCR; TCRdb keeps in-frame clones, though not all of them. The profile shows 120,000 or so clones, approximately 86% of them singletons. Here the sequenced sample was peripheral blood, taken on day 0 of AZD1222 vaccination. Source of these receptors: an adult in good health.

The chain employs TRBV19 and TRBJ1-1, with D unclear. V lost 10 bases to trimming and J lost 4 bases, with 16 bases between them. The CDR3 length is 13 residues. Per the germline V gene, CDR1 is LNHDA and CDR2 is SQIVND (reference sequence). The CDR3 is CATIRGGGTEAFF. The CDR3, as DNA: TGTGCCACTATCCGGGGAGGAGGCACTGAAGCTTTCTTT.

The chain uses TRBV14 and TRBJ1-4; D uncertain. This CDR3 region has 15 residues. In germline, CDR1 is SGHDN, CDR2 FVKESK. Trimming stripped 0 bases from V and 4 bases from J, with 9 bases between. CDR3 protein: CASSQDQGINEKLFF. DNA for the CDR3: TGTGCCAGCAGCCAAGATCAAGGAATTAATGAAAAACTGTTTTTT.

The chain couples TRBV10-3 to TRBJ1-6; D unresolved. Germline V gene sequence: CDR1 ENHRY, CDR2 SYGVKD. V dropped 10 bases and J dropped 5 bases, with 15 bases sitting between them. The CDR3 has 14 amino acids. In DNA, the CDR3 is TGTGCCAGTCATCGGGGTTTGAATAATTCACCCCTCCACTTT. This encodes CASHRGLNNSPLHF.

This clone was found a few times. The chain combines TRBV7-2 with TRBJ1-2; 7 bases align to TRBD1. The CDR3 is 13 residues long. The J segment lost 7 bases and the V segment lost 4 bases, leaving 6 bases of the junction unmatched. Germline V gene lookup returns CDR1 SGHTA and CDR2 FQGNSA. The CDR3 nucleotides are TGTGCCAGCAGCTGGGAGGGGGCTGGTGGCTACACCTTC. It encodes CASSWEGAGGYTF.